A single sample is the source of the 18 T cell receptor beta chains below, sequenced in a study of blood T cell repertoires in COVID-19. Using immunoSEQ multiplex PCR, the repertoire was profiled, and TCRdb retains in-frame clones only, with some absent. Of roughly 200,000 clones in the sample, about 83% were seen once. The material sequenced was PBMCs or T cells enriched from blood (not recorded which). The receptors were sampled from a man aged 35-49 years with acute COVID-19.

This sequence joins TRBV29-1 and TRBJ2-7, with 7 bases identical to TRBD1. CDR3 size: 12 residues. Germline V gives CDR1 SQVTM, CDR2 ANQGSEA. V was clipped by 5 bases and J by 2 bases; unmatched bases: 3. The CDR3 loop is CSVTGAPYEQYF. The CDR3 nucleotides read TGCAGCGTTACAGGGGCCCCCTACGAGCAGTACTTC.

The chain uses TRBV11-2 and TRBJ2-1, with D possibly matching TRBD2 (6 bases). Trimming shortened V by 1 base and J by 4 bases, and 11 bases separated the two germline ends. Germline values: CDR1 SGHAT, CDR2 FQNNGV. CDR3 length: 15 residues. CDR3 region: CASSLGISGYNEQFF. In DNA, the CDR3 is TGTGCCAGCAGCTTAGGGATTAGCGGTTACAATGAGCAGTTCTTC.

This chain's CDR3 is CASSLRDRVGYTF. Written as DNA, the CDR3 is TGTGCCAGCAGTTTAAGGGACAGGGTAGGCTACACCTTC. This chain joins TRBV28 and TRBJ1-2; 9 bases agree with TRBD1. The CDR3 consists of 13 residues. Germline lookup yields CDR1 MDHEN and CDR2 SYDVKM. V dropped 2 bases and J dropped 8; count of bases not matched to a gene: 3.

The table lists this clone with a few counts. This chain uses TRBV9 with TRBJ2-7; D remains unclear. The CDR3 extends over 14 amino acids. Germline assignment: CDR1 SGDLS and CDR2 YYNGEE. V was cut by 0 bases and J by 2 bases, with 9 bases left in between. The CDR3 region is CASSVAAAAYEQYF. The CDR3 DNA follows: TGTGCCAGCAGCGTAGCTGCGGCCGCCTACGAGCAGTACTTC.

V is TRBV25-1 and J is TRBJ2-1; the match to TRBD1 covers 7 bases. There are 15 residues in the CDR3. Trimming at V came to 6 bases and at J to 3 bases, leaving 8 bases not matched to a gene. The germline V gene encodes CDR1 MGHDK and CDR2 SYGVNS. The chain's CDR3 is CASSSQGSGYNEQFF. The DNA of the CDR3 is TGTGCCAGCAGCTCACAGGGGTCGGGCTACAATGAGCAGTTCTTC.

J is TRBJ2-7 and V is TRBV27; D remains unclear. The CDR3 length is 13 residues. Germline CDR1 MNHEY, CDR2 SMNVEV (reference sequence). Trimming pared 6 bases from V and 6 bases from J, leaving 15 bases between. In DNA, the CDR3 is TGTGCCAGCAGCCCACAACCAAGAGGCGAGCAGTACTTC. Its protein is CASSPQPRGEQYF.

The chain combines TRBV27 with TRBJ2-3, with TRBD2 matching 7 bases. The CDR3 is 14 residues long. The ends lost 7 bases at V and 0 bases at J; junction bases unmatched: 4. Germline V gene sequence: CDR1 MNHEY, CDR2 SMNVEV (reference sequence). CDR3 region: CASTFSGSTDTQYF. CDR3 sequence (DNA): TGTGCCAGCACCTTTAGCGGGAGCACAGATACGCAGTATTTT.

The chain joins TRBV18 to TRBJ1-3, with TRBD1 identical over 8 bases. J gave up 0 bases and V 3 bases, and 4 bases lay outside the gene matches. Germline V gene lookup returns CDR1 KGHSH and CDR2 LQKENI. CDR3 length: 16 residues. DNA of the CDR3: TGTGCCAGCTCACCCCCGGACAGGGACTCTGGAAACACCATATATTTT. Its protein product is CASSPPDRDSGNTIYF.

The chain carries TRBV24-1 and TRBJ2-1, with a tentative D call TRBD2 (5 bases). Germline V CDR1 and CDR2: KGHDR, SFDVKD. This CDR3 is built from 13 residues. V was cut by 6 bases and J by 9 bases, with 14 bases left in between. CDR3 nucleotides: TGTGCCACCAGTCACGGCGTAGCGTCTGAGCAGTTCTTC. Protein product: CATSHGVASEQFF.

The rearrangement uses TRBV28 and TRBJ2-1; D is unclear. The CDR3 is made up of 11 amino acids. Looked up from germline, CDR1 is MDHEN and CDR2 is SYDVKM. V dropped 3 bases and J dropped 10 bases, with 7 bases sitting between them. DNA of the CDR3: TGTGCCAGCAGTTTTCGCCAGGAGCAGTTCTTC. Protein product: CASSFRQEQFF.

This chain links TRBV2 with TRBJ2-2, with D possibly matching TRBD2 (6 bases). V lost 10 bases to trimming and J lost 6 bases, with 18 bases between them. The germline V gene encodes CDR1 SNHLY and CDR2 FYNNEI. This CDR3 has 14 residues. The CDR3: CATEGGKGSGELFF. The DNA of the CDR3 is TGTGCCACCGAGGGCGGGAAAGGTTCCGGGGAGCTGTTTTTT.

CDR3 loop: CASNRDGASGNTIYF. The CDR3 bases are TGTGCCAGCAACCGAGACGGAGCCTCTGGAAACACCATATATTTT. The rearrangement links TRBV9 to TRBJ1-3; D not certain. The CDR3 totals 15 residues. Trimming shortened V by 6 bases and J by 0 bases, and 13 bases separated the two germline ends. From germline, CDR1 is SGDLS and CDR2 YYNGEE.

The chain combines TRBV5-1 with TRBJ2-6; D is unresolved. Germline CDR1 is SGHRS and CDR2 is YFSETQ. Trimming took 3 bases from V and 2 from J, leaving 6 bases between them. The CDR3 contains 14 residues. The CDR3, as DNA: TGCGCCAGCAGCTATGGAGCTGGGGCCAACGTCCTGACTTTC. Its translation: CASSYGAGANVLTF.

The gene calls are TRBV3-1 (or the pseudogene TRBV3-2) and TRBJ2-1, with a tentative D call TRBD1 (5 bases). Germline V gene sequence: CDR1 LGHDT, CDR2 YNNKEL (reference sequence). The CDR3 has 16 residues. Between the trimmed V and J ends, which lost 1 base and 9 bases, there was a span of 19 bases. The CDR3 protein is CASSQGEGALKAEQFF. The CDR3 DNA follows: TGTGCCAGCAGCCAAGGGGAAGGGGCTTTAAAGGCTGAGCAGTTCTTC.

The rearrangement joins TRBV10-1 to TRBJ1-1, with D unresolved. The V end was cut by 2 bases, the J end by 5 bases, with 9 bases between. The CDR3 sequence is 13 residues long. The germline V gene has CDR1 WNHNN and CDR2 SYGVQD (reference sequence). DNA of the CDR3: TGCGCCAGCAGTGAGGGACCGGGGACTGAAGCTTTCTTT. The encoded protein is CASSEGPGTEAFF.

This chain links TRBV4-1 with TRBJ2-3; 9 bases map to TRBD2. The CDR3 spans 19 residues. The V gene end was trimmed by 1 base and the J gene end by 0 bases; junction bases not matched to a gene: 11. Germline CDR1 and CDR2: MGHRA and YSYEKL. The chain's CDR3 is CASSQVLAGVVVSTDTQYF. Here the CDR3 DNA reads TGCGCCAGCAGCCAAGTGTTAGCGGGAGTCGTAGTTAGCACAGATACGCAGTATTTT.

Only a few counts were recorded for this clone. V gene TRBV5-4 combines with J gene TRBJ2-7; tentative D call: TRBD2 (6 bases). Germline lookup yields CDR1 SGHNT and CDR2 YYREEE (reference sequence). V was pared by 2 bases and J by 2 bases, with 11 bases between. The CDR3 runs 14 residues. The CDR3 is CASSFRREPYEQYF. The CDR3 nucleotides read TGTGCCAGCAGCTTTAGGCGGGAACCCTACGAGCAGTACTTC.

The CDR3, as DNA: TGTGCCAGTAAACGGACAGCGCAGAACACTGAAGCTTTCTTT. Residues: CASKRTAQNTEAFF. The rearrangement uses TRBV10-3 and TRBJ1-1; possibly TRBD1 for D (6 bases). The CDR3 extends over 14 amino acids. Trimming pared 10 bases from V and 1 base from J, leaving 16 bases between. Per the germline V gene, CDR1 is ENHRY and CDR2 is SYGVKD.